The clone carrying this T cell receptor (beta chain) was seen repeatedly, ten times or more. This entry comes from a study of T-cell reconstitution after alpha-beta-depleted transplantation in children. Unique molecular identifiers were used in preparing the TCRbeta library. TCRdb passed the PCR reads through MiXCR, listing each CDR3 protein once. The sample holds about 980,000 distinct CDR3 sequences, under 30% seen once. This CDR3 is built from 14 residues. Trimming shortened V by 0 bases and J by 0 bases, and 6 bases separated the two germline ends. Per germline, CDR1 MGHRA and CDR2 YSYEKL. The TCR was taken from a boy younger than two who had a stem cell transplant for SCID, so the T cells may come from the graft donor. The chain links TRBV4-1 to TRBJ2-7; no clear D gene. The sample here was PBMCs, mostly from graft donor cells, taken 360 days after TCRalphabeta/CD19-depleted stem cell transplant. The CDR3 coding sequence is TGCGCCAGCAGCCAAGAGCCGGGCTCCTACGAGCAGTACTTC. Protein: CASSQEPGSYEQYF.